The T cell receptor beta chain described here comes from a study of neurological immune-mediated disorders (dated by TCRdb to between 2018 and 2021). Background for the entire study: Among the roughly 34 multiple sclerosis patients, about 31 had relapsing-remitting MS and 3 had secondary progressive MS. Peripheral blood TCR-beta repertoires from patients with HTLV-I-associated myelopathy (HAM/TSP), patients with multiple sclerosis, and healthy controls were compared in the study using UMI-based sequencing. The 106 TCR-beta libraries included longitudinal samples, technical triplicates and paired sorted CD4+ and CD8+ T-cell subsets alongside PBMC samples. The cohort included some 66 subjects: some 15 with HAM/TSP, some 35 with multiple sclerosis, and some 20 healthy controls.

Overall study results and their limits: The MS cluster showed no association with clinical or MRI features, and the authors stated that larger cohorts are needed. Across subjects, expanded clones never shared an identical CDR3 amino acid sequence, which suggests that the TCR-beta repertoires in every group were private. Phylogenetic analysis grouped repertoires from 18 of 34 MS patients into a cluster of related CDR3 sequences, suggesting a possible repertoire-level signature. The highest TCR clonal expansion was observed in HAM/TSP patients, whereas the lowest was observed in MS patients, even when compared with healthy controls.

V is reduced by 2 bases and J by 4 bases, leaving a spacing of 0 bases between them. The CDR3 holds 11 amino acids from the cysteine to the phenylalanine. CDR3 DNA only is kept here, 33 bases in frame from base 1. To synthesize cDNA, template-switch 5'RACE was performed with a primer carrying a 10-nucleotide random unique molecular identifier so that each TCR transcript was tagged. Over 160 million TCR-beta sequences, covering 15-18 subjects, were produced in each sequencing run. The RNeasy kit was used for extraction of total RNA. The KAPA Real-time Library Amplification kit was used to amplify TCR-beta VDJ regions with primers targeting the TCR constant region and the 5'RACE anchor. Sample indexes and Illumina adaptors were added in a first PCR, after which library yield was increased in a second PCR. After Ampure bead purification, the TCR product of roughly 650 bp was size-selected on a 2% E-gel SizeSelection system. Before pooling, library quality was checked on a Bioanalyzer, concentration was measured with Qubit, and libraries were quantified with the Kapa Library Quantification kit. An Illumina HiSeq 2500 was used to sequence the libraries paired-end at 2 x 150 bp. To increase sequence diversity, about 25-30% phiX was spiked into each library pool. In the authors' own workflow: Quality-filtered reads were processed with the UMI-based MiGEC pipeline, and over 90% of raw TCR sequences were removed by the MiGEC pipeline during error correction. VDJ genes were aligned to IMGT germline references, and clonotypes were defined by unique CDR3 amino acid sequence plus V-J genes. VDJtools evaluated clonal expansion, Shannon diversity and CDR3 relatedness (CalcPairwiseDistances, ClusterSamples); CLCbio workbench built phylogenetic trees. Using coefficient-of-variation modelling across technical triplicates, the study counted a clone as expanded if it had at least 8 unique UMIs. TCRdb took the public reads, trimmed them with fastp at Q25, ran MiXCR for clone calling and kept in-frame beta chains. Every distinct CDR3 protein forms one entry, paired with its most common genes and DNA. TCRdb, rather than the study authors, made the V and J calls. Recorded for this sample are tens of thousands of distinct CDR3 sequences; under 5.5% of them occurred a single time. Around 2.2% of the sample is in the top ten clones.

Libraries from unsorted PBMCs were made from 2 million PBMCs kept in RNAlater at -80 degrees C until RNA extraction. Multiple sclerosis patients were enrolled in a US clinical protocol under which disease progression was evaluated by magnetic resonance imaging. Peripheral blood was subjected to Ficoll-Hypaque density gradient centrifugation to isolate PBMCs, which were then cryopreserved in liquid nitrogen. This clonotype was recorded at least ten times. Its antigen is currently not known. Qualities for individual bases were not recorded, and no much larger clone is one base off. The sequenced sample consisted of PBMCs. The chain is made from TRBV12-3 or TRBV12-4 and TRBJ2-1, with an unclear D gene assignment. The source is a woman in her seventies with multiple sclerosis. The sequenced DNA: TGTGCCAGCAGTTTATACAATGAGCAGTTCTTC. Protein translation: CASSLYNEQFF.